This entry is about one T cell receptor (beta chain). Its antigen is currently unknown. This sample was taken from a study of T cells after yellow fever vaccination. Background on the study: Any fraction with a low cell number was prepared using SMART-Seq v4 Ultra Low Input. Whole-study findings and limits: Contaminants from the bulk population, in the form of abundant clonotypes, could be found in FACS-sorted repertoires. Primary-vaccination clones mostly resurfaced post-booster (roughly 97% CD4, roughly 90% CD8).

The CDR3 is 12 amino acids. From germline, CDR1 is MNHEY and CDR2 SVGEGT. V lost 4 bases, J lost 10 bases, and 5 bases stayed unmatched. Synthesis of TCR cDNA relied on 5'RACE template switching, which attached a universal primer site and UMIs. Each CDR3 protein is one row after TCRdb ran MiXCR on the 5' RACE reads. The table has roughly 260,000 distinct CDR3 sequences, approximately 13% seen once; the top ten hold roughly 0.5%. The sequences come from CD4+ T cells sorted from PBMCs, collected 45 days after the yellow fever booster vaccination. The chain is built from TRBV6-2 or TRBV6-3 and TRBJ2-3; 7 nucleotides align to TRBD1. The sequence came from a young man who received the YFV17D yellow fever vaccine. The CDR3 spells CASSFSGGPQYF. The CDR3 nucleotides read TGTGCCAGCAGTTTCTCAGGGGGTCCGCAGTATTTT.